The sequence of this T cell receptor (beta chain) was determined in a study of blood T cell repertoires in COVID-19. Individuals aged about 18 to 89 years were recruited from 24 US areas. Cohorts were assigned according to the clinical history that participants reported. Exposed participants encountered a COVID-19 case during the 2 weeks preceding study entry. Trimming removed 5 bases from V and 9 bases from J; junction bases left unmatched: 7. The CDR3 loop spans 14 amino acids. Germline V lookup: CDR1 SGHTA, CDR2 FQGNSA. As handled by the study authors: Amplification of reference gene primers provided the estimated nucleated cell counts. Repertoires were generated with immunoSEQ multiplex PCR, while TCRdb's copy carries only in-frame clones and drops some. V and J calls and clone size are given by that table; D and trimming were obtained from the DNA. The top ten clones hold about 16% of a sample with roughly 220,000 clones, around 87% of them seen once.

This rearrangement joins TRBV7-2 to TRBJ1-6, with TRBD1 identical over 7 bases. Sequenced material: PBMCs or T cells enriched from blood (not recorded which). The sequence came from a man aged 25 to 45 who had been exposed to COVID-19. The CDR3 DNA reads TGTGCCAGCAGCCCAGGGGGTCGGAGTTCACCCCTCCACTTT. Amino acids: CASSPGGRSSPLHF. Full variable domain (remainder filled in from reference TRBV7-2 and TRBJ1-6): GAGVSQSPSNKVTEKGKDVELRCDPISGHTALYWYRQSLGQGLEFLIYFQGNSAPDKSGLPSDRFSAERTGGSVSTLTIQRTQQEDSAVYLCASSPGGRSSPLHFGNGTRLTVT.